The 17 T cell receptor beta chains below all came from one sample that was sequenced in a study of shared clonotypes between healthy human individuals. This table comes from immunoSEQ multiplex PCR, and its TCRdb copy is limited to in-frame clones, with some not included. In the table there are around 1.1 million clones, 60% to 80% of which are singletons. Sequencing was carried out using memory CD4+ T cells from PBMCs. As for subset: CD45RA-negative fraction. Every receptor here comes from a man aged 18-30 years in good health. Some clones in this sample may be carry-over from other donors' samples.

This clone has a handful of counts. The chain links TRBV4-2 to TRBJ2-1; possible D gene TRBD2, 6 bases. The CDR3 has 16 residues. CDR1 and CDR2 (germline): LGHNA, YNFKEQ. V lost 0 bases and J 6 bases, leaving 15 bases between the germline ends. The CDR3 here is CASSQDSRGGANEQFF. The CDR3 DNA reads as TGTGCCAGCAGCCAAGACTCTCGGGGCGGGGCCAATGAGCAGTTCTTC.

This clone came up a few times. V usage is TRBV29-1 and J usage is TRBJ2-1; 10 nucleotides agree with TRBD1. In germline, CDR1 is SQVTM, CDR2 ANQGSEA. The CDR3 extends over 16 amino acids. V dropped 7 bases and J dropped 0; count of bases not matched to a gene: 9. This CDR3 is CSAMRQGASSYNEQFF. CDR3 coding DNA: TGCAGCGCTATGCGACAGGGGGCGAGCTCCTACAATGAGCAGTTCTTC.

CDR3 in amino acids: CASSLSSRTGGSYEQYF. Written as DNA, the CDR3 is TGCGCCAGCAGCTTGAGCTCCCGGACAGGGGGTTCTTACGAGCAGTACTTC. V and J are TRBV5-1 and TRBJ2-7, with 10 bases identical to TRBD1. V shed 1 base and J 4 bases; nucleotides not matched to a gene: 11. The CDR3 is 17 residues long. The V gene's germline CDR1 is SGHRS and CDR2 YFSETQ.

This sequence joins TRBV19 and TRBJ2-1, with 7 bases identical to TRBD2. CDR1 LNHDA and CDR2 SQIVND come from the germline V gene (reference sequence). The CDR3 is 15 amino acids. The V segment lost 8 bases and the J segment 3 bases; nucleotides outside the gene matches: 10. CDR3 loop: CASHQLGEGYNEQFF. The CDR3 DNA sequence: TGTGCCAGTCACCAGTTGGGGGAGGGCTACAATGAGCAGTTCTTC.

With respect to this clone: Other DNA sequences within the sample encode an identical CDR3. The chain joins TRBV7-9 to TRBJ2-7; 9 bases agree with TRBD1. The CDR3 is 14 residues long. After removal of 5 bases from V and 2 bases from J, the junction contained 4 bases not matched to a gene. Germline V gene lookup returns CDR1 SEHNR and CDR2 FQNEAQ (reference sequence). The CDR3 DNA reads TGTGCCAGCAGCCCGACAGGGGGGGCCTACGAGCAGTACTTC. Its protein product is CASSPTGGAYEQYF.

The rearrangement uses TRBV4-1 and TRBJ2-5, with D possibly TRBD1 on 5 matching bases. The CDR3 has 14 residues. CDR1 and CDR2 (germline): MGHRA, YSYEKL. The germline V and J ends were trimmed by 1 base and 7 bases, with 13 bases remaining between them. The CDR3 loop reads CASSQGGLEGTQYF. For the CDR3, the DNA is TGCGCCAGCAGCCAAGGGGGCCTAGAAGGGACCCAGTACTTC.

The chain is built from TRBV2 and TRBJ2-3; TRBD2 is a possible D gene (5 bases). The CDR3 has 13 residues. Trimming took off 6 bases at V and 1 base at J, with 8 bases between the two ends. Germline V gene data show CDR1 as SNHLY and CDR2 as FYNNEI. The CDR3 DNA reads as TGTGCCAGCAGCGCGCGGGGCACAGATACGCAGTATTTT. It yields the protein CASSARGTDTQYF. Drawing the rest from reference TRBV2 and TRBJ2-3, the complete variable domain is EPEVTQTPSHQVTQMGQEVILRCVPISNHLYFYWYRQILGQKVEFLVSFYNNEISEKSEIFDDQFSVERPDGSNFTLKIRSTKLEDSAMYFCASSARGTDTQYFGPGTRLTVL.

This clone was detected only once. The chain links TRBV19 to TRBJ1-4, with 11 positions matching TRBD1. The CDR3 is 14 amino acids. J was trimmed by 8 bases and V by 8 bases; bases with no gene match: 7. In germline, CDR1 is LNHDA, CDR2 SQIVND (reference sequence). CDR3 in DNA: TGTGCCAGTCACAAGGGACAGGGGGAAGAAAAACTGTTTTTT. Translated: CASHKGQGEEKLFF.

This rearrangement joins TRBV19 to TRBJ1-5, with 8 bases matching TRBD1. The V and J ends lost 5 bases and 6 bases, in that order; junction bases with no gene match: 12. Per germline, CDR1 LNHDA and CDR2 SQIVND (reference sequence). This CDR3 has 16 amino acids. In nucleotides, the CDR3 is TGTGCCAGTAGTCCCACTGCAGGGGGCGAGGGTCAGCCCCAGCATTTT. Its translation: CASSPTAGGEGQPQHF.

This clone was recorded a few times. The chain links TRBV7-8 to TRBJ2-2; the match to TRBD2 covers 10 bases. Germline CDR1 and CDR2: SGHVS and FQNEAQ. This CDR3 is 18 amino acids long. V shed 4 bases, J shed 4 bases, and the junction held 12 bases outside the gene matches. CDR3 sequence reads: CASSSPLAGVHRTGELFF. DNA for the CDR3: TGTGCCAGCAGCTCCCCCCTAGCGGGAGTTCATCGCACCGGGGAGCTGTTTTTT. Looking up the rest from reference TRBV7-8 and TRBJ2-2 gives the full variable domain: GAGVSQSPRYKVAKRGQDVALRCDPISGHVSLFWYQQALGQGPEFLTYFQNEAQLDKSGLPSDRFFAERPEGSVSTLKIQRTQQEDSAVYLCASSSPLAGVHRTGELFFGEGSRLTVL.

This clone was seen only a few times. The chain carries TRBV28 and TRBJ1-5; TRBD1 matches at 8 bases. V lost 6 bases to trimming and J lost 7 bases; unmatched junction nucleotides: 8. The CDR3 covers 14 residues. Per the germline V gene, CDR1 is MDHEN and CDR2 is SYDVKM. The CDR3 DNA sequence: TGTGCCAGCAGGCCAGGGGGCGCGGACCAGCCCCAGCATTTT. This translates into CASRPGGADQPQHF.

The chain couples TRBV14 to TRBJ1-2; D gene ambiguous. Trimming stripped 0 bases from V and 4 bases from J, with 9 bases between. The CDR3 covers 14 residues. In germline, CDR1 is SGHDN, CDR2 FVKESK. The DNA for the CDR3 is TGTGCCAGCAGCCAAGATCGCGTCAGCTATGGCTACACCTTC. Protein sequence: CASSQDRVSYGYTF.

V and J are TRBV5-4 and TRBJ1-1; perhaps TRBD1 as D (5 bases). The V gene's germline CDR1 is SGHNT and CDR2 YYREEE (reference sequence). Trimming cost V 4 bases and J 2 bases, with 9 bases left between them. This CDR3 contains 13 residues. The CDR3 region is CASSITGNTEAFF. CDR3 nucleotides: TGTGCCAGCAGCATTACAGGTAACACTGAAGCTTTCTTT.

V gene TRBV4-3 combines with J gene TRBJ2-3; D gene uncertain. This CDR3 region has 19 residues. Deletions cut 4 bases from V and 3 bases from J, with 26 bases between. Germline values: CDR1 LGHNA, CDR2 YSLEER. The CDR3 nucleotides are TGCGCCAGCAGCCCCCACCCCAAGGCAGCGAAGTGGGAAACAGATACGCAGTATTTT. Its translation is CASSPHPKAAKWETDTQYF.

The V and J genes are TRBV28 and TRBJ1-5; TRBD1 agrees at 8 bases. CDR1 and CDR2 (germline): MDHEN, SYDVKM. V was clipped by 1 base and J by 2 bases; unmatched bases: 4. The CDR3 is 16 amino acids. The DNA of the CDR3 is TGTGCCAGCAGTTTATTTCAGGGGGCGGGCAATCAGCCCCAGCATTTT. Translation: CASSLFQGAGNQPQHF.

CDR3: CTAQVVQTQYF. DNA of the CDR3: TGTACGGCGCAGGTTGTTCAGACCCAGTACTTC. J is TRBJ2-5 and V is TRBV2, with D unresolved. CDR1 SNHLY and CDR2 FYNNEI come from the germline V gene. The length of the CDR3 is 11 residues.

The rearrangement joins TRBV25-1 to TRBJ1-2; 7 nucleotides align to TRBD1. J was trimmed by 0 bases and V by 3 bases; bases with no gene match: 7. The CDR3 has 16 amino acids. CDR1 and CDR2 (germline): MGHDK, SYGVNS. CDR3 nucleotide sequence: TGTGCCAGCAGTGATCTGGGACAGACGTCTAACTATGGCTACACCTTC. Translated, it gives CASSDLGQTSNYGYTF.